This record covers a single T cell receptor (beta chain). V was trimmed by 5 bases and J by 0 bases, leaving 9 bases between them. The CDR3 runs 14 residues. Germline V CDR1 and CDR2: SEHNR, FQNEAQ (reference sequence). This specimen comes from a study of cytotoxic CD8 clonotypes in ibrutinib-treated CLL. Sequencing was designed to attain a depth spanning 1 in 200,000 to 1 in 1 million T cells. Assay used: immunoSEQ multiplex PCR; TCRdb lists only in-frame clones, some missing. The data show around 140,000 clones, with 76% seen just once and approximately 5.1% held by the top ten. The TCR sequence derives from a human donor with chronic lymphocytic leukemia. V and J are TRBV7-9 and TRBJ2-3, with D hard to call. The sequenced sample was PBMCs, obtained after 24 months of ibrutinib treatment. CDR3 residues: CASSPLPSTDTQYF. In DNA form, the CDR3 reads TGTGCCAGCAGCCCCCTTCCTAGCACAGATACGCAGTATTTT.